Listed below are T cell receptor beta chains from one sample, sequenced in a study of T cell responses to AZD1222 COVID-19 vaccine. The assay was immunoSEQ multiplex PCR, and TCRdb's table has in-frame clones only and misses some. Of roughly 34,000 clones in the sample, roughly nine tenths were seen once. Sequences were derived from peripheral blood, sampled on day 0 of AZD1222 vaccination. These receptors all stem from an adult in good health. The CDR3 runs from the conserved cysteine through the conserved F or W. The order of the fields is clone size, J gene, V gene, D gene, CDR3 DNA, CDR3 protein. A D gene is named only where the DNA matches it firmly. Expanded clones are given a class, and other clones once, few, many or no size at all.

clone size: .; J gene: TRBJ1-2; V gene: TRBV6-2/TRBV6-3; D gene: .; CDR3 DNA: TGTGCCAGCAGTTACGGAGACAGGCCAACCTATGGCTACACCTTC; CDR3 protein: CASSYGDRPTYGYTF
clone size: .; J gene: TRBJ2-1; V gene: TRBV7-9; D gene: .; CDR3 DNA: TGTGCCAGCAGCTCCGAGGAGGCGTTTCATGAGCAGTTCTTC; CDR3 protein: CASSSEEAFHEQFF
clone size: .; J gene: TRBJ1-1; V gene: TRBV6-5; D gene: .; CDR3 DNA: TGTGCCAGCAGCCCCGGTTTAAGAAACACTGAAGCTTTCTTT; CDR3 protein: CASSPGLRNTEAFF
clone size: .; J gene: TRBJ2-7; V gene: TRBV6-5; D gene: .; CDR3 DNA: TGTGCCAGCAGTTACTATGTCGGGGGATCCTACGAGCAGTACTTC; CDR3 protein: CASSYYVGGSYEQYF
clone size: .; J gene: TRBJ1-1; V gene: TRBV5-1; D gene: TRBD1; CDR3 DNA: TGCGCCAGCAGACCACAGGGGGACACTGAAGCTTTCTTT; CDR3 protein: CASRPQGDTEAFF
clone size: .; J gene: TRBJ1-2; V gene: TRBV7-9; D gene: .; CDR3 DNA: TGTGCCAGCAGCCCCTTTCGGGGGGGAAGCGGTGGCTACACCTTC; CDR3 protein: CASSPFRGGSGGYTF
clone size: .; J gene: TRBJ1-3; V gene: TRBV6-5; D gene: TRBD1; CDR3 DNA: TGTGCCAGCGGACAGGGTCGAAACACCATATATTTT; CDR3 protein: CASGQGRNTIYF
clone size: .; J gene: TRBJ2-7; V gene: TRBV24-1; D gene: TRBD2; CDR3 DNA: TGTGCCACCAGGGATCCGGGACTAGTATTTCTCGAGCAGTACTTC; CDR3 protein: CATRDPGLVFLEQYF
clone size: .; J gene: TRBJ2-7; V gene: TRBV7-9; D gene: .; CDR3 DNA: TGTGCCAGCAGCTTAACAGGCAAGATAACCTACGAGCAGTACTTC; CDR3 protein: CASSLTGKITYEQYF
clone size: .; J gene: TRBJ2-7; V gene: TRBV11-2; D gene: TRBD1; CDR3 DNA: TGTGCCAGCAGCTTAGCTAGGACAGGGGGAGTCTACGAGCAGTACTTC; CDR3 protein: CASSLARTGGVYEQYF
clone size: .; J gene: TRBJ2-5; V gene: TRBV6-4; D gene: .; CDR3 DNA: TGTGCCAGCAGTGTGGACCCCCGGGAGACCCAGTACTTC; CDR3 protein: CASSVDPRETQYF
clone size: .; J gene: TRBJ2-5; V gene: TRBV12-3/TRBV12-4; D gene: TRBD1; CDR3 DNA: TGTGCCAGCAGCCGGGACAGGTGGGAGACCCAGTACTTC; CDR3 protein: CASSRDRWETQYF
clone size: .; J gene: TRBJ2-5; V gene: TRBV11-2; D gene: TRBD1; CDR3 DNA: TGTGCCAGCAGCTTACGTCCCCCGACAGGGGCAGGCCAAGAGACCCAGTACTTC; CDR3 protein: CASSLRPPTGAGQETQYF
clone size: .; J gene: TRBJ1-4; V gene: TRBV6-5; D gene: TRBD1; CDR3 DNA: TGTGCCAGCAGTACGGGACAGGGACTGAATGAAAAACTGTTTTTT; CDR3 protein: CASSTGQGLNEKLFF
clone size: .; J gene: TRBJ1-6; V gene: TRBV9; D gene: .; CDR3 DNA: TGTGCCAGCACCTGGGGAACAGGGTCCGATAATTCACCCCTCCACTTT; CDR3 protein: CASTWGTGSDNSPLHF
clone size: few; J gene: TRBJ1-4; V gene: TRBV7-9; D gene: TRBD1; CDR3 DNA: TGTGCCAGCAGCTCACGACAGGGATTGGAAAAACTGTTTTTT; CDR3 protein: CASSSRQGLEKLFF
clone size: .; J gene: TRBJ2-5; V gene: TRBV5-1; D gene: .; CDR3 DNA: TGCGCCAGCAGCCCAGGGGTGGGAGAGACCCAGTACTTC; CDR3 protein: CASSPGVGETQYF
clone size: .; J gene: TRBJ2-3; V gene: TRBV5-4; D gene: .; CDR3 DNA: TGTGCCAGCAGCTTGGCCAACCCTAGAAAGGGAGATACGCAGTATTTT; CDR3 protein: CASSLANPRKGDTQYF
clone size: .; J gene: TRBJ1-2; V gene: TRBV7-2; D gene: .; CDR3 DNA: TGTGCCAGCAGCTTACCCCGGACGGGGTATGGCTACACCTTC; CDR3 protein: CASSLPRTGYGYTF
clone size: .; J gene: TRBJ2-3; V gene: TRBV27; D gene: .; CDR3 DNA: TGTGCCAGCAGTTTAGAGCTAGCCACAGATACGCAGTATTTT; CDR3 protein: CASSLELATDTQYF